The 25 T cell receptor beta chains in this list originate from one sample, sequenced in a study of radiotherapy plus CTLA-4 blockade in lung cancer (dated by TCRdb to the late 2010s). The library was produced with the immunoSEQ multiplex PCR assay. TCRdb limited this immuneACCESS table to in-frame rearrangements with V and J called. A share of clones is missing; checked studies link under half to unresolved V genes, and the rest is unexplained. The sample table holds about 77,000 clones, of which roughly 80% were seen once. The ten largest account for 9.5% to 10% of the sample. This sample comprised peripheral blood, obtained from a patient treated with radiotherapy plus ipilimumab. These receptors were obtained from a human donor with non-small cell lung cancer whose response to radiotherapy plus ipilimumab could not be evaluated.

The chain uses TRBV27 and TRBJ1-2; D not resolved. The V end was cut by 2 bases, the J end by 8 bases, with 12 bases between. The germline CDR1 and CDR2 sequences are MNHEY and SMNVEV (reference sequence). This CDR3 has 13 amino acids. The CDR3 protein is CASSLQPTGGYTF. CDR3 in DNA: TGTGCCAGCAGTTTACAGCCAACGGGAGGCTACACCTTC.

This clone showed up just once. The V and J genes are TRBV5-1 and TRBJ2-7; 9 nucleotides align to TRBD1. Germline CDR1 and CDR2: SGHRS and YFSETQ. This CDR3 contains 15 residues. V shed 3 bases, J shed 5 bases, and the junction held 9 bases outside the gene matches. The CDR3 here is CASSWKDRGENEQYF. CDR3 bases: TGCGCCAGCAGCTGGAAGGACAGGGGCGAGAACGAGCAGTACTTC.

The chain recombines TRBV9 with TRBJ2-3; possible D gene TRBD1, 5 bases. Germline CDR1 reads SGDLS; CDR2 reads YYNGEE. V lost 3 bases to trimming and J lost 5 bases, with 13 bases between them. The CDR3 runs 14 residues. CDR3 in amino acids: CASSAGYDGDTQYF. CDR3 in DNA: TGTGCCAGCAGCGCAGGGTACGATGGAGATACGCAGTATTTT. The full variable domain, in which reference TRBV9 and TRBJ2-3 provide the parts outside the CDR3, is DSGVTQTPKHLITATGQRVTLRCSPRSGDLSVYWYQQSLDQGLQFLIQYYNGEERAKGNILERFSAQQFPDLHSELNLSSLELGDSALYFCASSAGYDGDTQYFGPGTRLTVL.

This clone was detected once. V is TRBV11-3 and J is TRBJ1-3; D remains unclear. CDR1 is SGHNT and CDR2 is YENEEA in the germline V gene. Trimming cost V 1 base and J 4 bases, with 8 bases left between them. This CDR3 contains 14 residues. As DNA, the CDR3 is TGTGCCAGCAGCTTAGGGCTCACCGGAAACACCATATATTTT. Translation gives CASSLGLTGNTIYF. Based on the CDR3 plus reference TRBV11-3 and TRBJ1-3, the full variable domain is EAGVVQSPRYKIIEKKQPVAFWCNPISGHNTLYWYLQNLGQGPELLIRYENEEAVDDSQLPKDRFSAERLKGVDSTLKIQPAELGDSAVYLCASSLGLTGNTIYFGEGSWLTVV.

The CDR3 DNA reads as TGCGCCAGCAGCTTTCTAGCGCCAAACACAGATACGCAGTATTTT. It codes for CASSFLAPNTDTQYF. The gene calls are TRBV5-1 and TRBJ2-3; the D gene is possibly TRBD2 (6 bases). The CDR3 runs 15 residues. Germline assignment: CDR1 SGHRS and CDR2 YFSETQ. V lost 2 bases and J 2 bases, leaving 12 bases between the germline ends.

The chain is built from TRBV4-3 and TRBJ2-1; 10 bases agree with TRBD2. The V gene's germline CDR1 is LGHNA and CDR2 YSLEER. The trim removed 0 bases at V and 1 base at J, leaving 6 bases unmatched. The CDR3 runs 18 residues. The CDR3 region is CASSQDLASGGSYNEQFF. CDR3 nucleotide sequence: TGCGCCAGCAGCCAAGATTTGGCTAGCGGGGGATCCTACAATGAGCAGTTCTTC.

The rearrangement links TRBV5-1 to TRBJ1-2; D unresolved. V was clipped by 0 bases and J by 1 base, with 4 bases between them. CDR3 size: 13 residues. Germline CDR1 reads SGHRS; CDR2 reads YFSETQ. The CDR3 loop reads CASSLDGNYGYTF. The CDR3 region has the DNA TGCGCCAGCAGCTTGGACGGTAACTATGGCTACACCTTC.

This clone was recorded only once. The chain combines TRBV19 with TRBJ2-1; TRBD2 agrees at 10 bases. The CDR3 runs 13 residues. Germline V gene sequence: CDR1 LNHDA, CDR2 SQIVND (reference sequence). The ends lost 9 bases at V and 4 bases at J; junction bases unmatched: 3. The DNA of the CDR3 is TGTGCCAGCAAGCGGGGGGGTTACAATGAGCAGTTCTTC. Translation gives CASKRGGYNEQFF.

This chain connects TRBV7-8 to TRBJ2-1, with 7 bases fitting TRBD1. The ends lost 3 bases at V and 5 bases at J; junction bases unmatched: 7. Germline V lookup: CDR1 SGHVS, CDR2 FQNEAQ. The CDR3 is 15 amino acids. CDR3 nucleotide sequence: TGTGCCAGCAGCTTTAGACAGGGTCATGACAATGAGCAGTTCTTC. This translates into CASSFRQGHDNEQFF.

This chain connects TRBV7-9 to TRBJ2-1; tentatively, D is TRBD2 (6 bases). Germline CDR1 is SEHNR and CDR2 is FQNEAQ (reference sequence). The V and J ends lost 5 bases and 8 bases respectively, with 16 bases between them. The length of the CDR3 is 14 residues. The CDR3 sequence is CASSLGGSRDEQFF. CDR3 nucleotides: TGTGCCAGCAGCCTAGGAGGGTCCCGCGATGAGCAGTTCTTC.

This clone showed up just once. V usage is TRBV6-6 and J usage is TRBJ2-7; 8 nucleotides align to TRBD2. V gave up 6 bases and J gave up 2 bases; unmatched junction bases: 9. The germline gives CDR1 MNHNY, CDR2 SVGAGI (reference sequence). The CDR3 totals 15 residues. CDR3 protein: CASRPSGGLTYEQYF. The CDR3 nucleotides read TGTGCCAGCAGACCAAGCGGGGGTCTAACCTACGAGCAGTACTTC.

This clone was observed once. The chain has TRBV6-1 and TRBJ1-5; weak D call: TRBD1 (6 bases). CDR1 and CDR2 (germline): MNHNS, SASEGT. With 5 bases removed from V and 6 bases from J, the gap between germline ends came to 11 bases. This CDR3 has 13 amino acids. In DNA, the CDR3 is TGTGCCAGCAGTACAGGGTTCGGTCAGCCCCAGCATTTT. Translating gives CASSTGFGQPQHF.

The chain recombines TRBV19 with TRBJ1-1; 7 bases fit TRBD1. The CDR3 spans 16 residues. After removal of 1 base from V and 3 bases from J, the junction contained 8 bases not matched to a gene. From germline, CDR1 is LNHDA and CDR2 SQIVND (reference sequence). The CDR3 nucleotides are TGTGCCAGTAGTATAGGGGGGAACAGGGGTGACACTGAAGCTTTCTTT. Its translation is CASSIGGNRGDTEAFF.

The rearrangement links TRBV7-8 to TRBJ1-6; 7 bases line up with TRBD1. From germline, CDR1 is SGHVS and CDR2 FQNEAQ. The CDR3 is 14 residues long. With 4 bases clipped from V and 6 bases from J, the junction kept 3 bases outside the gene matches. CDR3 coding DNA: TGTGCCAGCAGCTCGGGACAGAGTAATTCACCCCTCCACTTT. Translating it yields CASSSGQSNSPLHF.

The chain couples TRBV6-1 to TRBJ2-7; D might be TRBD2 (7 bases). There are 16 residues in the CDR3. Germline V gene lookup returns CDR1 MNHNS and CDR2 SASEGT. V shed 4 bases and J shed 0 bases, with 16 bases lying between them. The CDR3 here is CASSGSRGGSSYEQYF. CDR3 coding DNA: TGTGCCAGCAGTGGATCCAGGGGAGGGAGCTCCTACGAGCAGTACTTC.

The chain uses TRBV9 and TRBJ2-1; 8 bases map to TRBD1. V dropped 3 bases and J dropped 5; count of bases not matched to a gene: 4. The CDR3 length is 14 residues. The germline gives CDR1 SGDLS, CDR2 YYNGEE. Here the CDR3 DNA reads TGTGCCAGCAGCGCATGGACAGGGCACAATGAGCAGTTCTTC. Its translation: CASSAWTGHNEQFF.

The V call is TRBV6-5, the J call TRBJ1-2; D unclear. The V end lost 2 bases, the J end lost 2 bases, and 12 bases lay between the germline ends. Looked up from germline, CDR1 is MNHEY and CDR2 is SVGAGI. The CDR3 is 15 amino acids. The CDR3, as DNA: TGTGCCAGCAGTTACCGGGATCCCAGAAACTATGGCTACACCTTC. Its protein is CASSYRDPRNYGYTF.

This clone was seen only a few times. The chain has TRBV28 and TRBJ1-2, with TRBD1 as a possible D gene (5 bases). Germline CDR1 MDHEN, CDR2 SYDVKM. Between the trimmed V and J ends, which lost 8 bases and 2 bases, there was a span of 12 bases. This CDR3 region has 13 residues. The CDR3 DNA sequence: TGTGCCAGCTCTGGTCGGGGGAACTATGGCTACACCTTC. It translates to CASSGRGNYGYTF.

This clone was recorded a few times. The chain combines TRBV6-6 with TRBJ2-7, with TRBD1 identical over 7 bases. V gave up 4 bases and J gave up 6 bases; unmatched junction bases: 12. The CDR3 totals 15 residues. In germline, CDR1 is MNHNY, CDR2 SVGAGI (reference sequence). As DNA, the CDR3 is TGTGCCAGCAGTTTAGGGACAGTTCCGGGCGGCGAGCAGTACTTC. Amino acid sequence: CASSLGTVPGGEQYF.

This clone was detected only once. The V call is TRBV27, the J call TRBJ2-3; TRBD1 matches at 9 bases. Germline CDR1 is MNHEY and CDR2 is SMNVEV (reference sequence). The CDR3 runs to 17 residues. V was clipped by 6 bases and J by 0 bases; unmatched bases: 10. The DNA of the CDR3 is TGTGCCAGCAGCCGGACGCGGACAGGGGTGAGCACAGATACGCAGTATTTT. Translating it yields CASSRTRTGVSTDTQYF.

This chain links TRBV6-5 with TRBJ1-1; D possibly corresponds to TRBD1 (5 bases). V was cut by 2 bases and J by 3 bases, with 7 bases left in between. Per the germline V gene, CDR1 is MNHEY and CDR2 is SVGAGI. The length of the CDR3 is 13 residues. CDR3 sequence (DNA): TGTGCCAGCAGTTACGACAGTTACACTGAAGCTTTCTTT. It is translated as CASSYDSYTEAFF.

The chain joins TRBV7-9 to TRBJ1-1; TRBD1 agrees at 7 bases. The germline CDR1 and CDR2 sequences are SEHNR and FQNEAQ (reference sequence). This CDR3 spans 14 amino acids. V lost 3 bases, J lost 5 bases, and 6 bases stayed unmatched. CDR3 nucleotides: TGTGCCAGCAGCTTGGGCACAGGGGAAACTGAAGCTTTCTTT. This translates into CASSLGTGETEAFF.

This clone was observed a few times. This rearrangement joins TRBV7-9 to TRBJ1-4; possible D gene TRBD1, 6 bases. V lost 2 bases and J 3 bases, leaving 10 bases between the germline ends. The germline V gene encodes CDR1 SEHNR and CDR2 FQNEAQ (reference sequence). The CDR3 sequence is 15 residues long. CDR3 amino acids: CASSLRTGSNEKLFF. CDR3 DNA sequence: TGTGCCAGCAGCTTAAGAACAGGGTCTAATGAAAAACTGTTTTTT.

The V call is TRBV5-4, the J call TRBJ2-5; unclear D gene. The CDR3 spans 14 residues. In germline, CDR1 is SGHNT, CDR2 YYREEE (reference sequence). V shed 0 bases and J shed 2 bases, with 8 bases lying between them. CDR3 DNA: TGTGCCAGCAGCTTGGACAGCTTGCAAGAGACCCAGTACTTC. Its protein product is CASSLDSLQETQYF.

This clone was found a few times. The chain combines TRBV28 with TRBJ1-4; D perhaps matches TRBD1 (5 bases). V was pared by 1 base and J by 7 bases, with 13 bases between. This CDR3 has 15 amino acids. CDR1 and CDR2 from the germline V gene are MDHEN and SYDVKM. CDR3: CASSLSAGTSEKLFF. In DNA, the CDR3 is TGTGCCAGCAGTTTATCTGCAGGGACTTCTGAAAAACTGTTTTTT.